Shown below are 26 T cell receptor beta chains from a single sample sequenced in a study of cytomegalovirus exposure and HLA in healthy donors. This PCR relied on a set of 60 Vbeta primers and 13 Jbeta primers. Generated by immunoSEQ multiplex PCR, the TCRdb table keeps only in-frame clones and is missing some. This sample has some 140,000 clones, with over 65% found just once. The sequencing sample was made of PBMCs. These receptors came from a female donor in good health and CMV-seropositive.

This chain uses TRBV12-5 with TRBJ2-3, with 7 positions matching TRBD2. Germline V gene sequence: CDR1 LGHNT, CDR2 FRNRAP. V lost 7 bases to trimming and J lost 4 bases; unmatched junction nucleotides: 17. This CDR3 contains 17 residues. In DNA form, the CDR3 reads TGTGCTAGTGCCTCGGGCGATCGGGGCGGGAGAGCAGATACGCAGTATTTT. Translating gives CASASGDRGGRADTQYF.

The chain joins TRBV6-1 to TRBJ2-3, with 11 bases lining up with TRBD2. Germline V gives CDR1 MNHNS, CDR2 SASEGT. CDR3 length: 17 residues. The V and J ends lost 2 bases and 0 bases, in that order; junction bases with no gene match: 4. The CDR3 is CASSELRTSGSTDTQYF. DNA for the CDR3: TGTGCCAGCAGTGAACTTCGGACTAGCGGGAGCACAGATACGCAGTATTTT.

The chain couples TRBV5-5 to TRBJ2-1; D possibly corresponds to TRBD2 (6 bases). The V end lost 0 bases, the J end lost 9 bases, and 10 bases lay between the germline ends. Germline V gene sequence: CDR1 SGHKS, CDR2 YYEKEE (reference sequence). CDR3 length: 13 residues. The CDR3 nucleotides are TGTGCCAGCAGCTTGGACCCGCGGGGTGAGCAGTTCTTC. As protein: CASSLDPRGEQFF. Variable domain in full (rest from reference TRBV5-5 and TRBJ2-1): DAGVTQSPTHLIKTRGQQVTLRCSPISGHKSVSWYQQVLGQGPQFIFQYYEKEERGRGNFPDRFSARQFPNYSSELNVNALLLGDSALYLCASSLDPRGEQFFGPGTRLTVL.

This clone showed up just once. The rearrangement links TRBV28 to TRBJ1-4; D possibly corresponds to TRBD1 (5 bases). From germline, CDR1 is MDHEN and CDR2 SYDVKM. Trimming left V 8 bases short and J 5 bases short, with 15 bases between. There are 14 residues in the CDR3. CDR3 nucleotides: TGTGCCAGCGGCCTCCGGACATCGAATGAAAAACTGTTTTTT. It yields the protein CASGLRTSNEKLFF.

The chain combines TRBV7-3 with TRBJ2-7; TRBD1 agrees at 9 bases. V was pared by 4 bases and J by 7 bases, with 11 bases of the junction left unmatched. There are 15 residues in the CDR3. Per germline, CDR1 SGHTA and CDR2 FQGTGA. CDR3 amino acids: CASSSTGGGVGEQYF. The DNA of the CDR3 is TGTGCCAGCAGCTCGACAGGGGGGGGTGTCGGGGAGCAGTACTTC. Combining the CDR3 with reference TRBV7-3 and TRBJ2-7 gives the whole variable domain GAGVSQTPSNKVTEKGKYVELRCDPISGHTALYWYRQSLGQGPEFLIYFQGTGAADDSGLPNDRFFAVRPEGSVSTLKIQRTERGDSAVYLCASSSTGGGVGEQYFGPGTRLTVT.

The rearrangement joins TRBV30 to TRBJ1-6, with 8 nucleotides matching TRBD1. CDR1 and CDR2 from the germline V gene are GTSNPN and SVGIG (reference sequence). This CDR3 region has 15 residues. Unmatched junction bases numbered 5, after V lost 1 base and J lost 6 bases. The CDR3 DNA sequence: TGTGCCTGGAGTGCCGAGGACAGGGTTAATTCACCCCTCCACTTT. Translated: CAWSAEDRVNSPLHF.

The chain is built from TRBV28 and TRBJ2-7, with 9 nucleotides matching TRBD1. From germline, CDR1 is MDHEN and CDR2 SYDVKM. This CDR3 is built from 16 residues. Trimming took 4 bases from V and 7 from J; bases not matched to a gene: 14. The CDR3 region is CASSSDRRTGVGEQYF. The CDR3 DNA follows: TGTGCCAGCAGTTCTGACCGGAGGACAGGGGTAGGGGAGCAGTACTTC.

The V gene is TRBV4-1, the J gene TRBJ2-5; 15 nucleotides match TRBD2. CDR1 is MGHRA and CDR2 is YSYEKL in the germline V gene. The CDR3 consists of 15 residues. Trimming at V came to 5 bases and at J to 4 bases, leaving 2 bases not matched to a gene. This CDR3 is CASSKGLAGGETQYF. CDR3 in DNA: TGCGCCAGCAGCAAGGGACTAGCGGGAGGAGAGACCCAGTACTTC.

About this clone itself: Germline is not matched at one junction end, which may reflect a read error. The chain links TRBV7-9 to TRBJ2-1, with a tentative D call TRBD2 (6 bases). CDR3 size: 15 residues. Germline assignment: CDR1 SEHNR and CDR2 FQNEAQ (reference sequence). This chain's CDR3 is CSSRHKEGLDNEQFF. The CDR3 DNA sequence: TGTTCCAGCAGACACAAGGAGGGGCTGGACAATGAGCAGTTCTTC.

The chain carries TRBV5-1 and TRBJ2-4; 7 bases map to TRBD1. The J segment lost 1 base and the V segment lost 0 bases, leaving 4 bases of the junction unmatched. This CDR3 contains 16 residues. The germline gives CDR1 SGHRS, CDR2 YFSETQ. Here the CDR3 DNA reads TGCGCCAGCAGCTTGGAAGGGGGCATGGCCAAAAACATTCAGTACTTC. This encodes CASSLEGGMAKNIQYF.

This chain uses TRBV7-6 with TRBJ2-7; 7 bases map to TRBD1. The ends lost 5 bases at V and 5 bases at J; junction bases unmatched: 9. The CDR3 loop spans 14 amino acids. Germline-derived CDR1 and CDR2 are SGHVS and FNYEAQ. DNA for the CDR3: TGTGCCAGCAGCCCTGAACAGGGGTTAGACGAGCAGTACTTC. It specifies CASSPEQGLDEQYF.

This chain joins TRBV5-6 and TRBJ1-5; 10 nucleotides line up with TRBD1. The V and J ends lost 5 bases and 2 bases, in that order; junction bases with no gene match: 16. Germline loops: CDR1 SGHDT, CDR2 YYEEEE. The CDR3 runs to 19 residues. The CDR3 loop is CASSSLTDRGSDGNQPQHF. In nucleotides, the CDR3 is TGTGCCAGCAGTTCATTAACGGACAGGGGGTCGGACGGCAATCAGCCCCAGCATTTT.

This CDR3 is CASSVAGGPQDTQYF. CDR3 DNA sequence: TGTGCCAGCAGCGTAGCGGGAGGGCCTCAAGATACGCAGTATTTT. The gene calls are TRBV9 and TRBJ2-3; 8 nucleotides align to TRBD2. This CDR3 is 15 amino acids long. V was clipped by 0 bases and J by 5 bases; unmatched bases: 5. The germline CDR1 and CDR2 sequences are SGDLS and YYNGEE.

The V call is TRBV4-1, the J call TRBJ2-3; TRBD1 might be the D (7 bases). CDR1 is MGHRA, CDR2 YSYEKL, per germline. Trimming left V 1 base short and J 3 bases short, with 11 bases between. The CDR3 contains 15 residues. CDR3 nucleotides: TGCGCCAGCAGCCAAGTTCAGGGGGGTACAGATACGCAGTATTTT. Translating gives CASSQVQGGTDTQYF.

The chain couples TRBV4-2 to TRBJ2-1; 10 positions match TRBD2. The CDR3 has 16 residues. Germline values: CDR1 LGHNA, CDR2 YNFKEQ. J was trimmed by 9 bases and V by 3 bases; bases with no gene match: 11. The CDR3 protein is CASSQERGGRLGEQFF. The CDR3, as DNA: TGTGCCAGCAGCCAGGAGCGGGGGGGCCGGTTGGGTGAGCAGTTCTTC.

The chain links TRBV6-1 to TRBJ1-5, with D possibly being TRBD1 (5 bases). Germline assignment: CDR1 MNHNS and CDR2 SASEGT. With 6 bases removed from V and 4 bases from J, the gap between germline ends came to 13 bases. This CDR3 is 14 amino acids long. The CDR3 DNA is TGTGCCAGCAGGATTGGGGGGTCGAATCAGCCCCAGCATTTT. It codes for CASRIGGSNQPQHF.

The CDR3 coding sequence is TGTGCCAGTAGTATGGTCGGGAGAAGGAGTTACAATGAGCAGTTCTTC. It specifies CASSMVGRRSYNEQFF. This chain links TRBV19 with TRBJ2-1; weak D call: TRBD2 (6 bases). The length of the CDR3 is 16 residues. Trimming took off 3 bases at V and 4 bases at J, with 16 bases between the two ends. Germline V CDR1 and CDR2: LNHDA, SQIVND (reference sequence).

This clone was seen a handful of times. The chain carries TRBV6-4 and TRBJ2-7; D call uncertain. This CDR3 spans 14 amino acids. The V end was cut by 6 bases, the J end by 2 bases, with 14 bases between. The germline V gene has CDR1 MRHNA and CDR2 SNTAGT. This chain's CDR3 is CASSTQPGAYEQYF. The CDR3 DNA reads as TGTGCCAGCAGCACTCAACCCGGAGCCTACGAGCAGTACTTC.

The genes are TRBV5-1 and TRBJ2-7; 7 bases map to TRBD2. J was trimmed by 7 bases and V by 3 bases; bases with no gene match: 10. The germline gives CDR1 SGHRS, CDR2 YFSETQ. The CDR3 has 14 amino acids. CDR3 bases: TGCGCCAGCAGCTATGGGATAGCGGGCCGGGAGCAGTACTTC. This gives the protein CASSYGIAGREQYF.

This clone was found once. The chain recombines TRBV21-1 with TRBJ2-1; TRBD1, as called in the table, went unchecked against the DNA. TRBV21-1 is shown as a pseudogene. The CDR3 has 15 amino acids. The CDR3 DNA follows: TGTGCCAGCAGCTGCGTGACAGGGTACCACAATGAGCAGTTCTTC. Its translation is CASSCVTGYHNEQFF.

This sequence joins TRBV5-5 and TRBJ1-3, with D perhaps TRBD1 (5 bases). The germline V gene has CDR1 SGHKS and CDR2 YYEKEE (reference sequence). The CDR3 is 15 residues long. The germline V and J ends were trimmed by 0 bases and 5 bases, with 12 bases remaining between them. CDR3 sequence (DNA): TGTGCCAGCAGCTTGGATTTAGGGGTACGAAACACCATATATTTT. This codes for CASSLDLGVRNTIYF. The full variable domain, in which reference TRBV5-5 and TRBJ1-3 provide the parts outside the CDR3, is DAGVTQSPTHLIKTRGQQVTLRCSPISGHKSVSWYQQVLGQGPQFIFQYYEKEERGRGNFPDRFSARQFPNYSSELNVNALLLGDSALYLCASSLDLGVRNTIYFGEGSWLTVV.

CDR3 DNA sequence: TGCGCCAGCAGTGATAACAATCAGCCCCAGCATTTT. It translates to CASSDNNQPQHF. This chain joins TRBV10-2 and TRBJ1-5; D is ambiguous. Germline CDR1 and CDR2: WSHSY and SAAADI. The CDR3 totals 12 residues. V was pared by 3 bases and J by 3 bases, with 3 bases between.

The J gene is TRBJ2-7, the V gene TRBV6-5, with D perhaps TRBD1 (5 bases). The CDR3 is 13 residues long. The germline V gene has CDR1 MNHEY and CDR2 SVGAGI. V lost 5 bases and J lost 7, with 15 bases in between. CDR3 residues: CASSEGETSEQYF. As DNA, the CDR3 is TGTGCCAGCAGTGAAGGGGAAACAAGTGAGCAGTACTTC.

The table lists this clone with a few counts. This chain joins TRBV14 and TRBJ2-3; the match to TRBD2 covers 8 bases. The V gene's germline CDR1 is SGHDN and CDR2 FVKESK. Germline trimming cut 4 bases from V and 1 base from J; bases unmatched to any gene: 1. The CDR3 spans 14 residues. This chain's CDR3 is CASSRSGGTDTQYF. The CDR3 coding sequence is TGTGCCAGCAGCCGTAGCGGGGGCACAGATACGCAGTATTTT. Filled out from reference TRBV14 and TRBJ2-3, the complete variable domain reads EAGVTQFPSHSVIEKGQTVTLRCDPISGHDNLYWYRRVMGKEIKFLLHFVKESKQDESGMPNNRFLAERTGGTYSTLKVQPAELEDSGVYFCASSRSGGTDTQYFGPGTRLTVL.

The chain employs TRBV29-1 and TRBJ2-5; 7 bases are a match to TRBD2. V shed 5 bases, J shed 5 bases, and the junction held 11 bases outside the gene matches. Germline V gene data show CDR1 as SQVTM and CDR2 as ANQGSEA. The CDR3 sequence is 14 residues long. CDR3 loop: CSVKAGVAGETQYF. The CDR3 DNA reads TGCAGCGTTAAGGCGGGAGTGGCTGGGGAGACCCAGTACTTC.

This sequence joins TRBV29-1 and TRBJ2-5; the D gene is possibly TRBD1 (6 bases). The last part of the DNA fits TRBJ2-7 better; the J call may be wrong. The V gene's germline CDR1 is SQVTM and CDR2 ANQGSEA. The CDR3 extends over 14 amino acids. The CDR3 loop reads CSVYGQNQAYEQYF. CDR3 nucleotide sequence: TGCAGCGTTTATGGACAGAACCAAGCCTACGAGCAGTACTTC.